This is a list of T cell receptor beta chains from one sample in a study of cytomegalovirus exposure and HLA in healthy donors. Method: immunoSEQ multiplex PCR; TCRdb's copy keeps in-frame clones and lacks some. The sample consists of a few hundred thousand clones, around 86% of them appearing once. Sequencing was performed on PBMCs. The receptors shown here come from a woman aged 18-29 years in good health and CMV-seronegative. CDR3s include the opening cysteine and the closing phenylalanine or tryptophan. The order of the fields is CDR3 DNA, CDR3 protein, V gene, clone size, D gene, J gene, CDR3 length. A D gene is named only where the DNA matches it firmly. Size is stated for part of the rows, as once, few or many counts, or as a class when the clone is expanded.

CDR3nt: TGCGCCAGCAGCCAGACGACAGGGCCCCCATACGAGCAGTACTTC
CDR3aa: CASSQTTGPPYEQYF
v_gene: TRBV4-1
abundance: NA
d_gene: TRBD1
j_gene: TRBJ2-7
len: 15

CDR3nt: TGTGCCAGTAGGCAGGGACTGAATCAGCCCCAGCATTTT
CDR3aa: CASRQGLNQPQHF
v_gene: TRBV19
abundance: few
d_gene: NA
j_gene: TRBJ1-5
len: 13

CDR3nt: TGCGCCAGCAGCCAAGATCGGGCCGGGATATACGAGCAGTACTTC
CDR3aa: CASSQDRAGIYEQYF
v_gene: TRBV4-3
abundance: NA
d_gene: NA
j_gene: TRBJ2-7
len: 15

CDR3nt: TGCGCCAGCAGCCCCTGGACTCAAGAGACCCAGTACTTC
CDR3aa: CASSPWTQETQYF
v_gene: TRBV5-1
abundance: NA
d_gene: NA
j_gene: TRBJ2-5
len: 13

CDR3nt: TGTGCCAGCAGCTTACAGGGAACTATCCAAAACACCATATATTTT
CDR3aa: CASSLQGTIQNTIYF
v_gene: TRBV7-6
abundance: NA
d_gene: NA
j_gene: TRBJ1-3
len: 15

CDR3nt: TGCAGCGTTGGGACAGAGAAGAACTTC
CDR3aa: CSVGTEKNF
v_gene: TRBV29-1
abundance: few
d_gene: NA
j_gene: TRBJ2-5
len: 9

CDR3nt: TGTGCCAGCAGCTTCCAACAGGGGGCGCGGGATGGCTACACCTTC
CDR3aa: CASSFQQGARDGYTF
v_gene: TRBV7-2
abundance: NA
d_gene: TRBD1
j_gene: TRBJ1-2
len: 15

CDR3nt: TGTGCCAGTAGTATCGAAAACAGAAACTCCTACGAGCAGTACTTC
CDR3aa: CASSIENRNSYEQYF
v_gene: TRBV19
abundance: NA
d_gene: NA
j_gene: TRBJ2-7
len: 15

CDR3nt: TGTGCCAGTATGGGGCAGACCGGGACCCAGTACTTC
CDR3aa: CASMGQTGTQYF
v_gene: TRBV2
abundance: NA
d_gene: NA
j_gene: TRBJ2-5
len: 12

CDR3nt: TGTGCACGCCGGAGCGATGAGCAGTTCTTC
CDR3aa: CARRSDEQFF
v_gene: TRBV6-4
abundance: NA
d_gene: NA
j_gene: TRBJ2-1
len: 10

CDR3nt: TGTGCCAGCAGCATCTCGGGGACAGAAGTGAATGAAAAACTGTTTTTT
CDR3aa: CASSISGTEVNEKLFF
v_gene: TRBV9
abundance: few
d_gene: TRBD1
j_gene: TRBJ1-4
len: 16

CDR3nt: TGTGCCAGCAGTCAGTCCATCAACACTGAAGCTTTCTTT
CDR3aa: CASSQSINTEAFF
v_gene: TRBV6-6
abundance: NA
d_gene: NA
j_gene: TRBJ1-1
len: 13

CDR3nt: TGTGCCAGCAGCACACAGCAGCCCAGGGAGACCCAGTACTTC
CDR3aa: CASSTQQPRETQYF
v_gene: TRBV25-1
abundance: NA
d_gene: NA
j_gene: TRBJ2-5
len: 14

CDR3nt: TGTGCCAGCAGCAACCAGTACCAAGAGACCCAGTACTTC
CDR3aa: CASSNQYQETQYF
v_gene: TRBV7-3
abundance: once
d_gene: NA
j_gene: TRBJ2-5
len: 13

CDR3nt: TGTGCCAGCAGTTCGGGACAGTCTCACCCGGGCCAAGAGACCCAGTACTTC
CDR3aa: CASSSGQSHPGQETQYF
v_gene: TRBV28
abundance: NA
d_gene: TRBD1
j_gene: TRBJ2-5
len: 17

CDR3nt: TGTGCCAGCAGCCGGACAGGGTCTGGCGGGGAGCTGTTTTTT
CDR3aa: CASSRTGSGGELFF
v_gene: TRBV2
abundance: NA
d_gene: TRBD1
j_gene: TRBJ2-2
len: 14

CDR3nt: TGCAGCGCCGGGACAGGGGCTGGAAACACCATATATTTT
CDR3aa: CSAGTGAGNTIYF
v_gene: TRBV29-1
abundance: few
d_gene: TRBD1
j_gene: TRBJ1-3
len: 13

CDR3nt: TGTGCCAGCAGCATAGCGGAGGACTACGAGCAGTACTTC
CDR3aa: CASSIAEDYEQYF
v_gene: TRBV11-2
abundance: NA
d_gene: NA
j_gene: TRBJ2-7
len: 13

CDR3nt: TGTGCCAGCAGCTTAGCTTTCGACAGGGGCAATGAGCAGTTCTTC
CDR3aa: CASSLAFDRGNEQFF
v_gene: TRBV11-2
abundance: NA
d_gene: TRBD1
j_gene: TRBJ2-1
len: 15

CDR3nt: TGTGCCTCCCTAGCGGGAGTTGTATACCAAGAGACCCAGTACTTC
CDR3aa: CASLAGVVYQETQYF
v_gene: TRBV30
abundance: NA
d_gene: TRBD2
j_gene: TRBJ2-5
len: 15

CDR3nt: TGTGCCAGCTCACCTGCACAGGGTTCCCACTATGGCTACACCTTC
CDR3aa: CASSPAQGSHYGYTF
v_gene: TRBV18
abundance: NA
d_gene: NA
j_gene: TRBJ1-2
len: 15

CDR3nt: TGTGCCAGCAGTGAGACTAGCTATGAGCAGTTCTTC
CDR3aa: CASSETSYEQFF
v_gene: TRBV6-1
abundance: few
d_gene: TRBD2
j_gene: TRBJ2-1
len: 12

CDR3nt: TGTGCCAGCAGTGAACCAGGGGTGGTGAACACTGAAGCTTTCTTT
CDR3aa: CASSEPGVVNTEAFF
v_gene: TRBV6-1
abundance: NA
d_gene: NA
j_gene: TRBJ1-1
len: 15

CDR3nt: TGTGCCAGCAGCCAAGATAGGTACAGGGGACATGGCTACACCTTC
CDR3aa: CASSQDRYRGHGYTF
v_gene: TRBV14
abundance: once
d_gene: TRBD1
j_gene: TRBJ1-2
len: 15

CDR3nt: TGTGCCAGCAGTTACCGTGGTTATAGCGACACCGGGGAGCTGTTTTTT
CDR3aa: CASSYRGYSDTGELFF
v_gene: TRBV6-5
abundance: NA
d_gene: NA
j_gene: TRBJ2-2
len: 16

CDR3nt: TGTGCCAGCAGCCAAGATAGCTCGGGTTCTTTGTCCTACGAGCAGTACTTC
CDR3aa: CASSQDSSGSLSYEQYF
v_gene: TRBV4-2
abundance: NA
d_gene: NA
j_gene: TRBJ2-7
len: 17

CDR3nt: TGTGCCAGCAGTGAACCGAGCGGGAGTGAGACCCAGTACTTC
CDR3aa: CASSEPSGSETQYF
v_gene: TRBV2
abundance: NA
d_gene: TRBD2
j_gene: TRBJ2-5
len: 14

CDR3nt: TGCGCCAGCAGCCAAGAACGGGGACAGGGCTCCTACGAGCAGTACTTC
CDR3aa: CASSQERGQGSYEQYF
v_gene: TRBV4-3
abundance: NA
d_gene: TRBD1
j_gene: TRBJ2-7
len: 16

CDR3nt: TGCGCCAGCAGCTTGCGCCCCCCGGGCTACAATGAGCAGTTCTTC
CDR3aa: CASSLRPPGYNEQFF
v_gene: TRBV5-1
abundance: NA
d_gene: NA
j_gene: TRBJ2-1
len: 15

CDR3nt: TGTGCCAGCAGCCTGAGGTTTCCGGGACAGGTTCTTCATCAGCCCCAGCATTTT
CDR3aa: CASSLRFPGQVLHQPQHF
v_gene: TRBV27
abundance: NA
d_gene: TRBD1
j_gene: TRBJ1-5
len: 18

CDR3nt: TGTGCCATCAGCGGACTAGCGGGAGACGAGGAGACCCAGTACTTC
CDR3aa: CAISGLAGDEETQYF
v_gene: TRBV10-3
abundance: NA
d_gene: TRBD2
j_gene: TRBJ2-5
len: 15

CDR3nt: TGTGCCAGCAGTCAGGACAGGGCTGATGGCTACACCTTC
CDR3aa: CASSQDRADGYTF
v_gene: TRBV27
abundance: NA
d_gene: TRBD1
j_gene: TRBJ1-2
len: 13

CDR3nt: TGTGCCAGCTCAACTACAGGGGGAAATCAGCCCCAGCATTTT
CDR3aa: CASSTTGGNQPQHF
v_gene: TRBV19
abundance: NA
d_gene: TRBD1
j_gene: TRBJ1-5
len: 14

CDR3nt: TGTGCCAGCAGGAGAAGATCTAATGAAAAACTGTTTTTT
CDR3aa: CASRRRSNEKLFF
v_gene: TRBV6-5
abundance: NA
d_gene: NA
j_gene: TRBJ1-4
len: 13

CDR3nt: TGCGCCAGCAGGGGACAGGGATGGATTGAAAAACTGTTTTTT
CDR3aa: CASRGQGWIEKLFF
v_gene: TRBV4-1
abundance: NA
d_gene: TRBD1
j_gene: TRBJ1-4
len: 14

CDR3nt: TGTGCCAGCAGTACAACCGGGACAGGGGCCTACGAGCAGTACTTC
CDR3aa: CASSTTGTGAYEQYF
v_gene: TRBV28
abundance: NA
d_gene: TRBD1
j_gene: TRBJ2-7
len: 15

CDR3nt: TGTGCCAGCAGCCCTAGTAACTCCTACAATGAGCAGTTCTTC
CDR3aa: CASSPSNSYNEQFF
v_gene: TRBV7-2
abundance: NA
d_gene: NA
j_gene: TRBJ2-1
len: 14

CDR3nt: TGTGCCAGCAGCCCCCGGACTAGCGGGACCGCGGGCAATGAGCAGTTCTTC
CDR3aa: CASSPRTSGTAGNEQFF
v_gene: TRBV9
abundance: NA
d_gene: TRBD2
j_gene: TRBJ2-1
len: 17

CDR3nt: TGTGCCAGCAGACCCGGGACAGCGGGTGAAAAACTGTTTTTT
CDR3aa: CASRPGTAGEKLFF
v_gene: TRBV27
abundance: NA
d_gene: TRBD1
j_gene: TRBJ1-4
len: 14

CDR3nt: TGTGCCAGCAGTTTATTCAGGCCAAACACCGGGGAGCTGTTTTTT
CDR3aa: CASSLFRPNTGELFF
v_gene: TRBV27
abundance: once
d_gene: NA
j_gene: TRBJ2-2
len: 15